This T cell receptor beta chain was retrieved from a study of cytomegalovirus exposure and HLA in healthy donors. On the study more broadly: In an earlier analysis, around 100 million unique TCR beta sequences were found from approximately 170 million T cells. General study findings and limits: In a later analysis, TCR beta V- and J-gene trimming was associated with a missense DCLRE1C variant. For most TCR sequences rarity was the rule, although some public TCRs occurred in many donors.

This CDR3 comprises 13 residues. Per the germline V gene, CDR1 is MDHEN and CDR2 is SYDVKM. V was pared by 7 bases and J by 2 bases, with 1 base of the junction left unmatched. As to this clone: Its antigen is unidentified.

PCR amplification relied on 60 Vbeta primers (plus 13 Jbeta primers). Authors' processing steps: Later, 65 million to 85 million unique TCR beta chains were counted in an analysis, and approximately 9.9 million of them were shared. Measured with immunoSEQ multiplex PCR; TCRdb has only the in-frame clones, and not every one. The V and J calls and clone size are taken from that table; D and trimming were inferred from the DNA. Of some 80,000 clones in the sample, about 79% were seen once. V usage is TRBV28 and J usage is TRBJ1-5; 8 nucleotides align to TRBD1. This sequence originates from a man aged 40-50 years in good health and CMV-seronegative. Sequencing used PBMCs. CDR3 DNA: TGTGCCAGCAACAGGGGGGGCAATCAGCCCCAGCATTTT. Protein sequence: CASNRGGNQPQHF. Together with reference TRBV28 and TRBJ1-5, the CDR3 gives the full variable domain: DVKVTQSSRYLVKRTGEKVFLECVQDMDHENMFWYRQDPGLGLRLIYFSYDVKMKEKGDIPEGYSVSREKKERFSLILESASTNQTSMYLCASNRGGNQPQHFGDGTRLSIL.